The 31 T cell receptor beta chains reported below all come from one sample, sequenced in a study of blood T cell repertoires in COVID-19. The data were produced by immunoSEQ multiplex PCR, yet TCRdb's version contains in-frame clones alone and is incomplete. Of some 150,000 clones in the sample, 86% were seen once. The specimen sequenced was peripheral blood. Receptors were obtained from a man between 65 and 85 years old with acute or convalescent COVID-19.

The chain is built from TRBV28 and TRBJ1-2; the D gene is possibly TRBD1 (6 bases). Trimming left V 3 bases short and J 1 base short, with 9 bases between. Germline V gives CDR1 MDHEN, CDR2 SYDVKM. CDR3 length: 14 amino acids. The CDR3 DNA reads TGTGCCAGCAGTTTGGGCAGGGGTAACTATGGCTACACCTTC. Translated: CASSLGRGNYGYTF.

The gene calls are TRBV7-9 and TRBJ2-2; a weak D match, TRBD1 (6 bases). The CDR3 covers 15 residues. Germline V lookup: CDR1 SEHNR, CDR2 FQNEAQ (reference sequence). V dropped 5 bases and J dropped 5 bases, with 15 bases sitting between them. The CDR3 protein is CASSPTTDRTGELFF. CDR3 sequence (DNA): TGTGCCAGCAGCCCTACAACGGACAGAACCGGGGAGCTGTTTTTT. The variable domain in full, completed from reference TRBV7-9 and TRBJ2-2, reads DTGVSQNPRHKITKRGQNVTFRCDPISEHNRLYWYRQTLGQGPEFLTYFQNEAQLEKSRLLSDRFSAERPKGSFSTLEIQRTEQGDSAMYLCASSPTTDRTGELFFGEGSRLTVL.

The chain carries TRBV18 and TRBJ2-3; 7 nucleotides agree with TRBD2. Germline loops: CDR1 KGHSH, CDR2 LQKENI. V shed 2 bases, J shed 0 bases, and the junction held 5 bases outside the gene matches. This CDR3 spans 16 amino acids. DNA of the CDR3: TGTGCCAGCTCACCAGGCGGGGGAAGGAGCACAGATACGCAGTATTTT. It translates to CASSPGGGRSTDTQYF. Full variable domain (rest looked up from reference TRBV18 and TRBJ2-3): NAGVMQNPRHLVRRRGQEARLRCSPMKGHSHVYWYRQLPEEGLKFMVYLQKENIIDESGMPKERFSAEFPKEGPSILRIQQVVRGDSAAYFCASSPGGGRSTDTQYFGPGTRLTVL.

The chain is built from TRBV24-1 and TRBJ2-7; TRBD2 aligns across 10 bases. This CDR3 contains 17 residues. The germline CDR1 and CDR2 sequences are KGHDR and SFDVKD. The V gene end was trimmed by 2 bases and the J gene end by 3 bases; junction bases not matched to a gene: 9. The CDR3 sequence is CATSDWVAGGILYEQYF. The DNA for the CDR3 is TGTGCCACCAGTGATTGGGTAGCGGGAGGCATCCTCTACGAGCAGTACTTC.

The chain carries TRBV24-1 and TRBJ2-3; D is undetermined. The CDR3 covers 15 residues. CDR1 is KGHDR and CDR2 is SFDVKD in the germline V gene. Trimming took 3 bases from V and 4 from J, leaving 13 bases between them. In nucleotides, the CDR3 is TGTGCCACCAGTGATATAAGACTCGACCCAGATACGCAGTATTTT. Amino acids: CATSDIRLDPDTQYF.

The CDR3 region is CASTPGQSFYEQYF. DNA for the CDR3: TGTGCCAGTACCCCGGGACAGTCTTTCTACGAGCAGTACTTC. The chain uses TRBV19 and TRBJ2-7; TRBD1 matches 7 bases. Germline V gene sequence: CDR1 LNHDA, CDR2 SQIVND (reference sequence). V lost 7 bases, J lost 3 bases, and 9 bases stayed unmatched. This CDR3 has 14 residues.

The chain links TRBV28 to TRBJ2-3; D may be TRBD2 (5 bases). V lost 5 bases and J lost 4, with 10 bases in between. This CDR3 spans 13 amino acids. CDR1 is MDHEN, CDR2 SYDVKM, per germline. DNA for the CDR3: TGTGCCAGCAGTCGGACTTGGGCAGATACGCAGTATTTT. Its translation: CASSRTWADTQYF.

The chain employs TRBV27 and TRBJ2-1, with D perhaps matching TRBD2 (5 bases). V lost 5 bases to trimming and J lost 6 bases, with 17 bases between them. The germline gives CDR1 MNHEY, CDR2 SMNVEV (reference sequence). CDR3 length: 15 residues. The CDR3 DNA reads TGTGCCAGCAGTAGTAGCGAGAGCTGGGGCAATGAGCAGTTCTTC. Protein: CASSSSESWGNEQFF.

This clone was found once. The V call is TRBV7-9, the J call TRBJ1-2; a weak D match, TRBD1 (5 bases). The CDR3 has 13 residues. Germline V gives CDR1 SEHNR, CDR2 FQNEAQ (reference sequence). V was clipped by 5 bases and J by 6 bases, with 13 bases between them. CDR3 bases: TGTGCCAGCAGCCCAGGGAGGGCGGATGGCTACACCTTC. Its protein product is CASSPGRADGYTF.

There are a few counts of this clone. This chain uses TRBV14 with TRBJ1-4; D gene ambiguous. The germline V and J ends were trimmed by 5 bases and 5 bases, with 9 bases remaining between them. CDR3 length: 13 residues. CDR1 SGHDN and CDR2 FVKESK come from the germline V gene. The CDR3 coding sequence is TGTGCCAGCAGCATAGATCGGAATGAAAAACTGTTTTTT. It encodes CASSIDRNEKLFF.

This chain connects TRBV19 to TRBJ1-1, with TRBD1 matching 7 bases. Germline CDR1 LNHDA, CDR2 SQIVND (reference sequence). After removal of 6 bases from V and 5 bases from J, the junction contained 9 bases not matched to a gene. The CDR3 is 14 amino acids. CDR3 nucleotide sequence: TGTGCCAGTAGCCGACAGGGAGACGGGACTGAAGCTTTCTTT. It codes for CASSRQGDGTEAFF. The variable domain in full, completed from reference TRBV19 and TRBJ1-1, reads DGGITQSPKYLFRKEGQNVTLSCEQNLNHDAMYWYRQDPGQGLRLIYYSQIVNDFQKGDIAEGYSVSREKKESFPLTVTSAQKNPTAFYLCASSRQGDGTEAFFGQGTRLTVV.

V and J are TRBV2 and TRBJ2-5; 12 nucleotides agree with TRBD2. Germline CDR1 reads SNHLY; CDR2 reads FYNNEI. This CDR3 is 13 amino acids long. The V and J ends lost 8 bases and 3 bases, in that order; junction bases with no gene match: 1. CDR3 nucleotides: TGTGCCAGCGCTAGCGGGAGGGAAGAGACCCAGTACTTC. It yields the protein CASASGREETQYF.

The J gene is TRBJ1-1, the V gene TRBV27; 9 nucleotides match TRBD1. Germline CDR1 MNHEY, CDR2 SMNVEV (reference sequence). The trim removed 5 bases at V and 5 bases at J, leaving 3 bases unmatched. CDR3 size: 13 residues. This CDR3 reads CASSEGQGTEAFF. CDR3 nucleotides: TGTGCCAGCAGTGAGGGACAGGGAACTGAAGCTTTCTTT.

This clone was seen a few times. The V call is TRBV24-1, the J call TRBJ2-3; TRBD2 might be the D (6 bases). CDR1 is KGHDR and CDR2 is SFDVKD in the germline V gene. The CDR3 runs 15 residues. Trimming cost V 0 bases and J 2 bases, with 8 bases left between them. The chain's CDR3 is CATSDLRGFTDTQYF. The CDR3 DNA follows: TGTGCCACCAGTGATTTGCGGGGGTTCACAGATACGCAGTATTTT.

CDR3 sequence reads: CAISQESGQGANEQYF. DNA of the CDR3: TGTGCCATCAGCCAAGAATCGGGACAGGGGGCCAACGAGCAGTACTTC. The chain combines TRBV10-3 with TRBJ2-7; 12 bases map to TRBD1. Germline V gene lookup returns CDR1 ENHRY and CDR2 SYGVKD. There are 16 residues in the CDR3. J gave up 5 bases and V 6 bases, and 11 bases lay outside the gene matches.

Regarding this clone: Other DNA sequences in this sample translate to the same CDR3. The CDR3 DNA sequence: TGTGCCAGCAGCTCCCGCCCCGGGACAGGGGCTGGAAACACCATATATTTT. This translates into CASSSRPGTGAGNTIYF. The chain couples TRBV9 to TRBJ1-3; 10 bases match TRBD1. V dropped 4 bases and J dropped 2; count of bases not matched to a gene: 9. The CDR3 runs 17 residues. Germline lookup yields CDR1 SGDLS and CDR2 YYNGEE.

For the CDR3, the DNA is TGTGCCAGCAGCTTAGGACAGGGGACGACAGATACGCAGTATTTT. Translation gives CASSLGQGTTDTQYF. This chain connects TRBV7-6 to TRBJ2-3; TRBD1 aligns across 8 bases. This CDR3 contains 15 residues. Trimming cost V 1 base and J 3 bases; bases outside gene matches: 3. Germline V gives CDR1 SGHVS, CDR2 FNYEAQ. Based on the CDR3 plus reference TRBV7-6 and TRBJ2-3, the full variable domain is GAGVSQSPRYKVTKRGQDVALRCDPISGHVSLYWYRQALGQGPEFLTYFNYEAQQDKSGLPNDRFSAERPEGSISTLTIQRTEQRDSAMYRCASSLGQGTTDTQYFGPGTRLTVL.

The J gene is TRBJ2-3, the V gene TRBV20-1; TRBD2 agrees at 7 bases. Germline V CDR1 and CDR2: DFQATT, SNEGSKA (reference sequence). The CDR3 contains 15 residues. Trimming removed 3 bases from V and 4 bases from J; junction bases left unmatched: 10. CDR3 sequence (DNA): TGCAGTGCTAGTTTGCGGGAGATGAGGGCAGATACGCAGTATTTT. Amino acid sequence: CSASLREMRADTQYF.

The gene calls are TRBV6-1 and TRBJ1-4, with 8 bases lining up with TRBD1. CDR1 and CDR2 from the germline V gene are MNHNS and SASEGT. The V segment lost 3 bases and the J segment 6 bases; nucleotides outside the gene matches: 6. This CDR3 is built from 15 residues. The CDR3 region has the DNA TGTGCCAGCAGTGATGCAGGGACAGGTCATGAAAAACTGTTTTTT. Its protein is CASSDAGTGHEKLFF.

Only a few counts were recorded for this clone. The V gene is TRBV5-6, the J gene TRBJ1-1; TRBD1 agrees at 8 bases. Germline values: CDR1 SGHDT, CDR2 YYEEEE. CDR3 length: 15 amino acids. The V gene end was trimmed by 4 bases and the J gene end by 4 bases; junction bases not matched to a gene: 9. The DNA for the CDR3 is TGTGCCAGCAGCCGGAACCCTGGACAGGGCACTGAAGCTTTCTTT. This translates into CASSRNPGQGTEAFF.

The chain carries TRBV6-5 and TRBJ2-1; 9 bases are a match to TRBD2. J gave up 6 bases and V 5 bases, and 5 bases lay outside the gene matches. The CDR3 has 14 amino acids. Per germline, CDR1 MNHEY and CDR2 SVGAGI. The CDR3 DNA reads TGTGCCAGCAGTCAACCGGGACTAGCCAATGAGCAGTTCTTC. Its protein product is CASSQPGLANEQFF.

This chain joins TRBV2 and TRBJ2-5; TRBD2 might be the D (6 bases). Trimming removed 6 bases at V and 1 base at J, with 12 bases between. Germline CDR1 reads SNHLY; CDR2 reads FYNNEI. The CDR3 has 14 amino acids. The CDR3 nucleotides read TGTGCCAGCAGGGAGGCCGGGGGCCAAGAGACCCAGTACTTC. Amino acid sequence: CASREAGGQETQYF.

This clone showed up just a few times. This rearrangement joins TRBV4-1 to TRBJ2-7; 10 nucleotides agree with TRBD2. V shed 1 base, J shed 3 bases, and the junction held 6 bases outside the gene matches. The CDR3 has 16 residues. The germline gives CDR1 MGHRA, CDR2 YSYEKL. The CDR3 sequence is CASSQGPLAGLYEQYF. CDR3 bases: TGCGCCAGCAGCCAAGGTCCACTAGCGGGGCTCTACGAGCAGTACTTC.

The J gene is TRBJ1-6, the V gene TRBV6-2 or TRBV6-3; D gene uncertain. V lost 4 bases, J lost 3 bases, and 10 bases lay in between. The germline gives CDR1 MNHEY, CDR2 SVGEGT. The CDR3 extends over 15 amino acids. The CDR3: CASSSRPGYNSPLHF. CDR3 sequence (DNA): TGTGCCAGCAGTTCGCGACCGGGCTATAATTCACCCCTCCACTTT.

This clone is classed as medium-sized. The chain has TRBV19 and TRBJ2-1, with 9 bases aligning to TRBD2. V lost 3 bases and J lost 9; bases outside the gene matches: 3. This CDR3 is 13 amino acids long. Germline-derived CDR1 and CDR2 are LNHDA and SQIVND (reference sequence). The CDR3: CASSMGSGSEQFF. The DNA for the CDR3 is TGTGCCAGTAGTATGGGTAGCGGGAGTGAGCAGTTCTTC.

The V gene is TRBV7-2, the J gene TRBJ2-1; 8 nucleotides agree with TRBD2. CDR1 is SGHTA and CDR2 is FQGNSA in the germline V gene. The CDR3 sequence is 15 residues long. Trimming took 1 base from V and 6 from J; bases not matched to a gene: 5. The CDR3 here is CASSLGPLAANEQFF. Written as DNA, the CDR3 is TGTGCCAGCAGCTTAGGCCCACTAGCGGCCAATGAGCAGTTCTTC. The variable domain in full, completed from reference TRBV7-2 and TRBJ2-1, reads GAGVSQSPSNKVTEKGKDVELRCDPISGHTALYWYRQSLGQGLEFLIYFQGNSAPDKSGLPSDRFSAERTGGSVSTLTIQRTQQEDSAVYLCASSLGPLAANEQFFGPGTRLTVL.

V gene TRBV4-2 combines with J gene TRBJ2-1, with D possibly TRBD2 on 6 matching bases. With 0 bases removed from V and 6 bases from J, the gap between germline ends came to 15 bases. The CDR3 runs 16 residues. Germline V gives CDR1 LGHNA, CDR2 YNFKEQ. The CDR3, as DNA: TGTGCCAGCAGCCAAGATCCCGCCGGAGGGGTCAATGAGCAGTTCTTC. Its translation: CASSQDPAGGVNEQFF.

The rearrangement uses TRBV5-1 and TRBJ2-1; 8 nucleotides align to TRBD2. After removal of 1 base from V and 3 bases from J, the junction contained 6 bases not matched to a gene. There are 16 residues in the CDR3. Per the germline V gene, CDR1 is SGHRS and CDR2 is YFSETQ. CDR3 residues: CASSLMAGGYYNEQFF. For the CDR3, the DNA is TGCGCCAGCAGCTTGATGGCGGGAGGCTACTACAATGAGCAGTTCTTC. Full variable domain (outside the CDR3, taken from reference TRBV5-1 and TRBJ2-1): KAGVTQTPRYLIKTRGQQVTLSCSPISGHRSVSWYQQTPGQGLQFLFEYFSETQRNKGNFPGRFSGRQFSNSRSEMNVSTLELGDSALYLCASSLMAGGYYNEQFFGPGTRLTVL.

The chain has TRBV6-6 and TRBJ1-4; 7 bases line up with TRBD1. This CDR3 has 14 amino acids. Germline assignment: CDR1 MNHNY and CDR2 SVGAGI (reference sequence). V was clipped by 5 bases and J by 8 bases; unmatched bases: 8. The CDR3 is CASSHRDSREKLFF. The CDR3 DNA is TGTGCCAGCAGTCACCGGGACAGCAGAGAAAAACTGTTTTTT.

V usage is TRBV5-5 and J usage is TRBJ2-7; 12 positions match TRBD1. The CDR3 runs 14 residues. Germline CDR1 is SGHKS and CDR2 is YYEKEE (reference sequence). V shed 4 bases, J shed 3 bases, and the junction held 2 bases outside the gene matches. The CDR3 bases are TGTGCCAGCAGCCGGGACAGGGGGCTCTACGAGCAGTACTTC. Residues: CASSRDRGLYEQYF.

The chain couples TRBV28 to TRBJ2-7; 7 bases agree with TRBD1. CDR1 and CDR2 from the germline V gene are MDHEN and SYDVKM. J was trimmed by 6 bases and V by 6 bases; bases with no gene match: 11. The CDR3 extends over 14 amino acids. The CDR3 bases are TGTGCCAGCAGGACAACGACAGGGCCTAGCGAGCAGTACTTC. As protein: CASRTTTGPSEQYF. Full variable domain (missing parts from reference TRBV28 and TRBJ2-7): DVKVTQSSRYLVKRTGEKVFLECVQDMDHENMFWYRQDPGLGLRLIYFSYDVKMKEKGDIPEGYSVSREKKERFSLILESASTNQTSMYLCASRTTTGPSEQYFGPGTRLTVT.